This T cell receptor (beta chain) was profiled in a study of blood T cell repertoires in COVID-19. Study information: Collection of acute and convalescent COVID-19 samples took place in the United States, Italy and Spain. The analysed material was cDNA or gDNA that came from T cells, B-cell-depleted T cells, or PBMCs.

The CDR3 extends over 15 amino acids. Germline V gene sequence: CDR1 SNHLY, CDR2 FYNNEI. V was trimmed by 5 bases and J by 3 bases, leaving 17 bases between them. During active infection, Seattle patients enrolled and were then monitored through disease. In the original workflow: Reference gene primer amplification yielded estimated nucleated cell counts. The method was immunoSEQ multiplex PCR; TCRdb's version includes in-frame clones alone and lacks a portion of them. V and J calls and clone size are given by that table; D and trimming were obtained from the DNA. The data contain fewer than 200,000 clones, just under 90% of them singletons.

The rearrangement joins TRBV2 to TRBJ2-7; D might be TRBD2 (6 bases). The sample was peripheral blood. The receptor was isolated from a woman between 70 and 85 years old with COVID-19, enrolled during active disease. DNA for the CDR3: TGTGCCAGCAGTCCTCGGGGAGGACTAAACTACGAGCAGTACTTC. Translating it yields CASSPRGGLNYEQYF.